These T cell receptor beta chains were read from a single sample in a study of blood T cell repertoires in COVID-19. Using immunoSEQ multiplex PCR, the repertoire was profiled, and TCRdb retains in-frame clones only, with some absent. The table records about 98,000 clones, more than 75% of them present only once. Specimen: peripheral blood. The receptor source for this set is an older man with acute or convalescent COVID-19. Each CDR3 is given with its conserved first and last residue. Fields, in order: V gene, CDR3 protein.

>TRBV27
CASSPKTGITGELFF
>TRBV14
CASSLRTGGSTEAFF
>TRBV27
CASSITGGNTIYF
>TRBV11-3
CASSLEAVTGELFF
>TRBV3-1/TRBV3-2
CASSQGGGSNQPQHF
>TRBV27
CASSFSYPTGGKNTGELFF
>TRBV18
CASSIAGGYEQYF
>TRBV5-1
CASSLATGEGGYTF
>TRBV9
CASSDQTGVASYNSPLHF
>TRBV4-3
CASSQEVVGVSANYGYTF
>TRBV7-8
CASSLLILRDRGHEQYF
>TRBV7-2
CASSVGAPPAIGAFF
>TRBV7-2
CASSPSTPGLVTVGEQQYF
>TRBV27
CASSFYGEQGNGYTF
>TRBV9
CASSVGTSGGEQYF
>TRBV28
CASSTQTGELFF
>TRBV30
CAWSTRTGVRTEAFF
>TRBV29-1
CSVEDLTEAFF
>TRBV5-1
CASSFPGQGPGQFF
>TRBV9
CASSVDTQGTQYF
>TRBV30
CAWSSQGVINSPLHF
>TRBV5-1
CASSFGGRGTGSYEQYF
>TRBV28
CASNRGQINSPLHF
>TRBV5-1
CASSLRGWDEQFF
>TRBV19
CASSNGGTGETQYF
>TRBV5-1
CASTTGQGEAFF
>TRBV5-6
CASRRSAGELFF
>TRBV25-1
CASSTVSGANVLTF
>TRBV10-1
CASSEAQGMNTEAFF
>TRBV29-1
CSVPGPPGETQYF
>TRBV30
CASQHREAQLTEAFF
>TRBV28
CASSTGLAGPPYEQYF
>TRBV12-3/TRBV12-4
CASSSPGWNGYTF
>TRBV28
CASSSGGQMNEKLFF
>TRBV18
CASSPGQGGEEQYF
>TRBV28
CASSFVFGTGGRQRELAKNIQYF
>TRBV6-5
CASRSGLAGPYEQYF
>TRBV15
CATSRDGGATDTQYF
>TRBV24-1
CATSEAGATEQFF
>TRBV7-2
CASSLGGGLINTEAFF
>TRBV19
CASSMTGGSYNEQFF
>TRBV2
CASSPRRAGGRETQYF
>TRBV30
CAWSVGNGVYNEQFF
>TRBV28
CASTTGGRDTEAFF
>TRBV18
CASSPGTGPSETQYF
>TRBV3-1/TRBV3-2
CASSRTGGIEQYF
>TRBV28
CASSSDRSPLF
>TRBV9
CASSVATKRPDTQYF
>TRBV29-1
CSAPDKGGYGYTF
>TRBV2
CASNRLAGADTQYF
>TRBV7-2
CASSLGTVYNQPQHF
>TRBV5-4
CASSQGQGAIRGEEKLFF
>TRBV5-1
CASSDREGTEAFF
>TRBV28
CASSSSRVDEQYF
>TRBV11-2
CASSLLPGGTNQPQHF